The 27 T cell receptor beta chains below were found in one sample sequenced in a study of blood T cell repertoires in COVID-19. Data came from immunoSEQ multiplex PCR; TCRdb stores just in-frame clones and leaves some out. The sample holds about 110,000 clones, around three quarters seen once. The sample consisted of peripheral blood. The receptors stem from a woman aged 55 to 70 with acute or convalescent COVID-19.

V and J are TRBV20-1 and TRBJ1-1; 8 nucleotides match TRBD1. The CDR3 consists of 16 residues. Trimming at V came to 3 bases and at J to 0 bases, leaving 9 bases not matched to a gene. Germline values: CDR1 DFQATT, CDR2 SNEGSKA (reference sequence). This CDR3 reads CSASKGDRPMNTEAFF. CDR3 DNA sequence: TGCAGTGCTAGTAAGGGGGACAGGCCGATGAACACTGAAGCTTTCTTT.

The chain joins TRBV4-1 to TRBJ1-5; D perhaps matches TRBD1 (6 bases). Trimming left V 5 bases short and J 2 bases short, with 10 bases between. CDR3 length equals 14 residues. The germline gives CDR1 MGHRA, CDR2 YSYEKL. CDR3 residues: CASSGQLGNQPQHF. The CDR3 DNA is TGCGCCAGCAGCGGACAGCTAGGCAATCAGCCCCAGCATTTT.

This chain joins TRBV3-1 (or the pseudogene TRBV3-2) and TRBJ1-1, with TRBD1 matching over 7 bases. The germline V gene has CDR1 LGHDT and CDR2 YNNKEL (reference sequence). The CDR3 length is 13 residues. V shed 4 bases, J shed 4 bases, and the junction held 3 bases outside the gene matches. The CDR3 reads CASSPRQGTEAFF. CDR3 DNA: TGTGCCAGCAGCCCCCGACAGGGCACTGAAGCTTTCTTT.

The chain is built from TRBV7-2 and TRBJ1-2; D is perhaps TRBD1 (6 bases). This CDR3 is 18 amino acids long. Trimming took 1 base from V and 6 from J, leaving 24 bases between them. Germline-derived CDR1 and CDR2 are SGHTA and FQGNSA. DNA of the CDR3: TGTGCCAGCAGCTTAGGGAAAGGGGGGGCCTACCTCGTCAATGGCTACACCTTC. Protein product: CASSLGKGGAYLVNGYTF.

This clone occurred once. The V and J genes are TRBV25-1 and TRBJ1-1, with TRBD1 as a possible D gene (6 bases). Germline CDR1 is MGHDK and CDR2 is SYGVNS. V was clipped by 1 base and J by 1 base, with 10 bases between them. The CDR3 totals 15 residues. The CDR3 is CASSEFRGQNTEAFF. Here the CDR3 DNA reads TGTGCCAGCAGTGAATTCAGGGGCCAGAACACTGAAGCTTTCTTT.

In this sample, this clone turned up once. The chain uses TRBV5-1 and TRBJ1-2, with TRBD1 identical over 7 bases. Germline loops: CDR1 SGHRS, CDR2 YFSETQ. This CDR3 comprises 14 residues. V lost 4 bases to trimming and J lost 4 bases; unmatched junction nucleotides: 7. DNA of the CDR3: TGCGCCAGCAGCCCCCTCCAGGGGGGCTATGGCTACACCTTC. Translated, it gives CASSPLQGGYGYTF.

V gene TRBV18 combines with J gene TRBJ1-5; 7 nucleotides align to TRBD1. The germline V gene encodes CDR1 KGHSH and CDR2 LQKENI. J was trimmed by 3 bases and V by 4 bases; bases with no gene match: 6. The CDR3 runs to 15 residues. DNA of the CDR3: TGTGCCAGCTCACAGGAAGGGACAGCCAATCAGCCCCAGCATTTT. Its protein is CASSQEGTANQPQHF.

The chain uses TRBV29-1 and TRBJ1-1; TRBD1 is a possible D gene (6 bases). CDR1 SQVTM and CDR2 ANQGSEA come from the germline V gene. Deletions cut 1 base from V and 3 bases from J, with 18 bases between. The CDR3 sequence is 16 residues long. CDR3 region: CSVEATGTRHHTEAFF. The CDR3 coding sequence is TGCAGCGTTGAAGCCACCGGGACAAGACATCACACTGAAGCTTTCTTT.

This chain links TRBV28 with TRBJ1-2; 10 bases agree with TRBD1. This CDR3 comprises 16 residues. V was clipped by 6 bases and J by 2 bases; unmatched bases: 9. Germline CDR1 MDHEN, CDR2 SYDVKM. CDR3 region: CASSLPWGQGNYGYTF. The CDR3 DNA reads as TGTGCCAGCAGCCTCCCTTGGGGACAGGGGAACTATGGCTACACCTTC.

The V gene is TRBV30, the J gene TRBJ2-7; D is perhaps TRBD2 (5 bases). The CDR3 sequence is 12 residues long. The V gene's germline CDR1 is GTSNPN and CDR2 SVGIG (reference sequence). Between the trimmed V and J ends, which lost 5 bases and 9 bases, there was a span of 17 bases. CDR3 sequence: CAWEETGFGQYF. The CDR3, as DNA: TGTGCCTGGGAAGAGACGGGGTTTGGGCAGTACTTC.

The V gene is TRBV12-3 or TRBV12-4, the J gene TRBJ2-7; D ambiguous. The CDR3 runs to 13 residues. The V end lost 5 bases, the J end lost 3 bases, and 11 bases lay between the germline ends. The CDR3 loop is CASSTGVVYEQYF. The CDR3 DNA reads TGTGCCAGCAGTACTGGAGTGGTCTACGAGCAGTACTTC.

This clone was counted once. This chain connects TRBV27 to TRBJ1-6; 8 nucleotides agree with TRBD1. The trim removed 5 bases at V and 7 bases at J, leaving 4 bases unmatched. Germline assignment: CDR1 MNHEY and CDR2 SMNVEV (reference sequence). This CDR3 comprises 14 residues. The CDR3, as DNA: TGTGCCAGCAGTAAAGCAGGGGGCAATTCACCCCTCCACTTT. Translating gives CASSKAGGNSPLHF.

This clone was recorded a few times. The rearrangement uses TRBV6-5 and TRBJ1-2, with no clear D. Trimming pared 0 bases from V and 8 bases from J, leaving 16 bases between. The germline gives CDR1 MNHEY, CDR2 SVGAGI. CDR3 size: 15 residues. The CDR3 DNA is TGTGCCAGCAGTTACTCCCACAACCTTTGGGCCGGCTACACCTTC. Translation: CASSYSHNLWAGYTF.

This clone was counted between two and nine times. The chain recombines TRBV4-2 with TRBJ2-7, with D uncertain. Germline V gene data show CDR1 as LGHNA and CDR2 as YNFKEQ. The CDR3 extends over 14 amino acids. The V and J ends lost 0 bases and 3 bases respectively, with 9 bases between them. In nucleotides, the CDR3 is TGTGCCAGCAGCCAAGAACTCCGAAACTACGAGCAGTACTTC. Translating it yields CASSQELRNYEQYF.

This clone was seen a few times. The rearrangement links TRBV4-2 to TRBJ1-3; D is possibly TRBD1 (6 bases). CDR1 and CDR2 (germline): LGHNA, YNFKEQ. Trimming cost V 3 bases and J 0 bases, with 21 bases left between them. The CDR3 sequence is 19 residues long. In DNA form, the CDR3 reads TGTGCCAGCAGCCATCGGGACCCCACAGGGCCCTCCTCTGGAAACACCATATATTTT. This sequence encodes CASSHRDPTGPSSGNTIYF.

V usage is TRBV5-1 and J usage is TRBJ2-2; D possibly corresponds to TRBD1 (6 bases). This CDR3 comprises 14 residues. V lost 2 bases to trimming and J lost 1 base, with 6 bases between them. Germline CDR1 and CDR2: SGHRS and YFSETQ. CDR3 region: CASSLQGNTGELFF. The CDR3 DNA reads as TGCGCCAGCAGCTTACAGGGGAACACCGGGGAGCTGTTTTTT.

The J gene is TRBJ1-3, the V gene TRBV7-8, with a tentative D call TRBD1 (5 bases). Between the trimmed V and J ends, which lost 1 base and 5 bases, there was a span of 9 bases. Germline loops: CDR1 SGHVS, CDR2 FQNEAQ. The CDR3 covers 14 residues. CDR3 amino acids: CASSLGRGRNTIYF. The CDR3 coding sequence is TGTGCCAGCAGCTTAGGTCGGGGGAGAAACACCATATATTTT.

The rearrangement uses TRBV6-5 and TRBJ1-4; no clear D gene. CDR3 length equals 15 residues. Germline CDR1 is MNHEY and CDR2 is SVGAGI. V was cut by 6 bases and J by 8 bases, with 19 bases left in between. The CDR3 region has the DNA TGTGCCAGCAGACGGACCGGGATAGGGAACGAAAAACTGTTTTTT. This sequence encodes CASRRTGIGNEKLFF.

The chain carries TRBV4-3 and TRBJ1-2; tentative D call: TRBD1 (5 bases). Trimming took 0 bases from V and 4 from J, leaving 12 bases between them. Germline V gene sequence: CDR1 LGHNA, CDR2 YSLEER. This CDR3 comprises 15 residues. CDR3 region: CASSQDAGGVYGYTF. Written as DNA, the CDR3 is TGCGCCAGCAGCCAAGACGCCGGGGGGGTCTATGGCTACACCTTC.

V gene TRBV2 combines with J gene TRBJ1-5, with TRBD1 matching 11 bases. The V and J ends lost 5 bases and 2 bases, in that order; junction bases with no gene match: 5. This CDR3 is built from 16 residues. Germline V lookup: CDR1 SNHLY, CDR2 FYNNEI. The CDR3 loop is CASSRTGGWGNQPQHF. CDR3 nucleotides: TGTGCCAGCAGTCGGACAGGGGGCTGGGGCAATCAGCCCCAGCATTTT.

V is TRBV19 and J is TRBJ1-5, with D tentatively TRBD1 (6 bases). CDR3 size: 18 residues. CDR1 and CDR2 from the germline V gene are LNHDA and SQIVND (reference sequence). Trimming shortened V by 2 bases and J by 4 bases, and 21 bases separated the two germline ends. CDR3 coding DNA: TGTGCCAGTAGTATACGCAATACGGGGGGCAGAAAAAATCAGCCCCAGCATTTT. Protein sequence: CASSIRNTGGRKNQPQHF.

Only a few counts were recorded for this clone. The chain combines TRBV7-8 with TRBJ2-2, with TRBD2 identical over 15 bases. The V segment lost 5 bases and the J segment 5 bases; nucleotides outside the gene matches: 9. The CDR3 spans 18 residues. The germline CDR1 and CDR2 sequences are SGHVS and FQNEAQ. CDR3 nucleotides: TGTGCCAGCAGCATAAGAGCGGGACTAGCGGGGGGTACCGGGGAGCTGTTTTTT. Its protein product is CASSIRAGLAGGTGELFF.

The V call is TRBV29-1, the J call TRBJ1-3, with TRBD1 identical over 7 bases. CDR1 and CDR2 (germline): SQVTM, ANQGSEA. The trim removed 7 bases at V and 0 bases at J, leaving 3 bases unmatched. The length of the CDR3 is 13 residues. The CDR3 DNA reads TGCAGCGCCGGGACAGCCTCTGGAAACACCATATATTTT. It is translated as CSAGTASGNTIYF.

The chain joins TRBV14 to TRBJ1-4; TRBD1 aligns across 9 bases. Trimming took 4 bases from V and 10 from J; bases not matched to a gene: 13. The CDR3 is 16 amino acids. CDR1 SGHDN and CDR2 FVKESK come from the germline V gene. CDR3 amino acids: CASSRTRTGARGKLFF. The CDR3 DNA reads TGTGCCAGCAGCCGGACTCGGACAGGGGCGAGGGGAAAACTGTTTTTT.

This chain joins TRBV6-1 and TRBJ1-4; 9 bases map to TRBD1. The CDR3 has 17 amino acids. V trimming: 3 bases; J trimming: 3 bases; junction bases outside the gene matches: 8. Looked up from germline, CDR1 is MNHNS and CDR2 is SASEGT. As DNA, the CDR3 is TGTGCCAGCAGTGAGAAGGACAGGGGCTATTCTAATGAAAAACTGTTTTTT. Translation: CASSEKDRGYSNEKLFF.

The J gene is TRBJ1-5, the V gene TRBV7-6, with D uncertain. Looked up from germline, CDR1 is SGHVS and CDR2 is FNYEAQ. Trimming took 4 bases from V and 4 from J, leaving 14 bases between them. The CDR3 length is 15 residues. CDR3 protein: CASSSSGGGNQPQHF. In DNA form, the CDR3 reads TGTGCCAGCAGCTCATCAGGAGGTGGGAATCAGCCCCAGCATTTT.

The chain has TRBV7-3 and TRBJ2-2, with 8 bases fitting TRBD1. Germline V CDR1 and CDR2: SGHTA, FQGTGA. The length of the CDR3 is 17 residues. V lost 5 bases to trimming and J lost 2 bases; unmatched junction nucleotides: 10. CDR3 in amino acids: CASSRDGQGANTGELFF. DNA for the CDR3: TGTGCCAGCAGCCGGGATGGGCAGGGGGCTAACACCGGGGAGCTGTTTTTT.